This entry is about one T cell receptor beta chain. V gave up 6 bases and J gave up 5 bases; unmatched junction bases: 8. The CDR3 runs to 14 residues. Germline-derived CDR1 and CDR2 are MNHEY and SVGAGI. A library of TCRbeta sequences, prepared with unique molecular identifiers, was generated. TCRdb processed the PCR reads anew with MiXCR; each CDR3 protein has one entry. The profile shows hundreds of thousands of distinct CDR3 sequences, roughly 17% of them singletons. The sample comes from a study of T-cell reconstitution after alpha-beta-depleted transplantation in children. The receptor comes from a human donor who donated a stem cell graft to a child with acute myeloid leukemia. The specimen comprised PBMCs from the stem cell graft donor, sampled from the stem cell graft. This sequence joins TRBV6-5 and TRBJ1-1; 8 nucleotides agree with TRBD1. The CDR3 loop is CASRLGQGLTEAFF. The CDR3 DNA is TGTGCCAGCAGACTCGGACAGGGACTGACTGAAGCTTTCTTT.